This T cell receptor beta chain was obtained from a study of cytomegalovirus exposure and HLA in healthy donors. The CDR3 spans 13 residues. V shed 3 bases and J shed 4 bases, with 10 bases lying between them. Germline V CDR1 and CDR2: SGHRS, YFSETQ. Primers for the PCR totalled 60 Vbeta and 13 Jbeta. This table comes from immunoSEQ multiplex PCR, and its TCRdb copy is limited to in-frame clones, with some not included. The data contain under 200,000 clones, around 69% of them seen just once; the ten biggest clones take up around 1.4%. The TCR was taken from a man between 60 and 75 years old in good health and CMV-seronegative. Source material: PBMCs. The V gene is TRBV5-1, the J gene TRBJ1-2, with D perhaps TRBD1 (6 bases). The CDR3 loop is CASSSGQPYGYTF. Here the CDR3 DNA reads TGCGCCAGCAGCTCAGGACAGCCCTATGGCTACACCTTC.